These 18 T cell receptor beta chains share one sample of origin, sequenced in a study of T cell responses to AZD1222 COVID-19 vaccine. Some clones are missing from TCRdb's copy, which holds only in-frame ones; the method was immunoSEQ multiplex PCR. The sample has about 96,000 clones, 80% to 90% seen once. The material was peripheral blood, obtained on day 0 of AZD1222 vaccination. These receptor sequences come from an adult in good health.

The chain has TRBV30 and TRBJ1-4; D gene uncertain. With 0 bases removed from V and 5 bases from J, the gap between germline ends came to 7 bases. CDR1 and CDR2 (germline): GTSNPN, SVGIG (reference sequence). CDR3 length equals 13 residues. The CDR3 region has the DNA TGTGCCTGGAGTGTACGGGGAAATGAAAAACTGTTTTTT. It encodes CAWSVRGNEKLFF.

The chain employs TRBV9 and TRBJ2-7; D not certain. Trimming shortened V by 3 bases and J by 1 base, and 8 bases separated the two germline ends. Looked up from germline, CDR1 is SGDLS and CDR2 is YYNGEE. The CDR3 sequence is 13 residues long. The CDR3, as DNA: TGTGCCAGCAGCGGCCCCGGGTCCTACGAGCAGTACTTC. This gives the protein CASSGPGSYEQYF.

The rearrangement links TRBV19 to TRBJ1-5; the D is unclear. The CDR3 covers 13 residues. The V gene lost 5 bases and the J gene lost 3 bases, with 8 bases spanning the gap. Germline V gene data show CDR1 as LNHDA and CDR2 as SQIVND (reference sequence). The CDR3 nucleotides are TGTGCCAGTAGTGGAAGTTTCAATCAGCCCCAGCATTTT. Protein product: CASSGSFNQPQHF.

The rearrangement uses TRBV7-9 and TRBJ1-2; D is undetermined. The CDR3 covers 12 residues. Germline V gene data show CDR1 as SEHNR and CDR2 as FQNEAQ (reference sequence). Between the trimmed V and J ends, which lost 5 bases and 2 bases, there was a span of 6 bases. The CDR3: CASSQRNYGYTF. The CDR3 DNA reads TGTGCCAGCAGCCAGAGAAACTATGGCTACACCTTC.

This chain joins TRBV12-3 or TRBV12-4 and TRBJ1-1, with TRBD1 matching 8 bases. The CDR3 is 13 amino acids. The junction had 2 bases not matched to a gene; V was cut back by 3 bases and J by 5 bases. For the CDR3, the DNA is TGTGCCAGCAGTTTGACAGGGGAGACTGAAGCTTTCTTT. Protein: CASSLTGETEAFF.

The genes are TRBV4-2 and TRBJ1-6; no clear D gene. The germline V and J ends were trimmed by 0 bases and 9 bases, with 6 bases remaining between them. The CDR3 covers 13 residues. Germline V gene data show CDR1 as LGHNA and CDR2 as YNFKEQ. The CDR3 sequence is CASSQERASPLHF. For the CDR3, the DNA is TGTGCCAGCAGCCAAGAACGGGCTTCACCCCTCCACTTT.

V and J are TRBV5-1 and TRBJ2-2, with D unresolved. Germline CDR1 SGHRS, CDR2 YFSETQ. This CDR3 comprises 14 residues. Trimming left V 5 bases short and J 3 bases short, with 11 bases between. The CDR3 DNA sequence: TGCGCCAGCAGGATCAATTGGGACACCGGGGAGCTGTTTTTT. It encodes CASRINWDTGELFF.

This clone turned up a few times. The chain employs TRBV9 and TRBJ2-4, with D tentatively TRBD1 (7 bases). Looked up from germline, CDR1 is SGDLS and CDR2 is YYNGEE. This CDR3 comprises 13 residues. The V and J ends lost 3 bases and 10 bases respectively, with 14 bases between them. CDR3 residues: CASSGRGTAIQYF. The CDR3 region has the DNA TGTGCCAGCAGCGGGAGGGGGACAGCTATTCAGTACTTC.

The CDR3 protein is CASNFRGYGYTF. The DNA of the CDR3 is TGTGCCAGCAATTTTCGGGGGTATGGCTACACCTTC. The V call is TRBV2, the J call TRBJ1-2; a possible D gene is TRBD1 (5 bases). The CDR3 is made up of 12 amino acids. The germline CDR1 and CDR2 sequences are SNHLY and FYNNEI. The germline V and J ends were trimmed by 7 bases and 5 bases, with 11 bases remaining between them.

A single count supports this clone. V and J are TRBV5-3 and TRBJ2-2; 7 bases are shared with TRBD1. TRBV5-3 is given ORF status, its function remaining uncertain. The CDR3 contains 17 residues. V lost 5 bases to trimming and J lost 2 bases; unmatched junction nucleotides: 12. Written as DNA, the CDR3 is TGTGCCAGAAGTCGTCCGGGACAGCAACTCAACACCGGGGAGCTGTTTTTT. Encoded protein: CARSRPGQQLNTGELFF.

The J gene is TRBJ1-2, the V gene TRBV25-1; TRBD1 agrees at 7 bases. CDR1 and CDR2 from the germline V gene are MGHDK and SYGVNS. V was pared by 1 base and J by 0 bases, with 8 bases of the junction left unmatched. This CDR3 is built from 17 residues. CDR3 sequence reads: CASSESYRGGSNYGYTF. In nucleotides, the CDR3 is TGTGCCAGCAGTGAATCCTACAGAGGGGGCTCTAACTATGGCTACACCTTC.

V usage is TRBV9 and J usage is TRBJ1-2, with 8 bases fitting TRBD1. In germline, CDR1 is SGDLS, CDR2 YYNGEE. V lost 3 bases and J lost 13; bases outside the gene matches: 14. The CDR3 contains 14 residues. The CDR3 DNA sequence: TGTGCCAGCAGCGCCAGAGGGACAGGTTTCGACCTCACCTTC. Its translation is CASSARGTGFDLTF.

This chain links TRBV3-1 (or the pseudogene TRBV3-2) with TRBJ2-7; TRBD1 matches at 8 bases. This CDR3 has 13 residues. Germline V CDR1 and CDR2: LGHDT, YNNKEL (reference sequence). The V and J ends lost 5 bases and 6 bases, in that order; junction bases with no gene match: 6. The CDR3 sequence is CASSSDRGLEQYF. The CDR3 nucleotides are TGTGCCAGCAGCTCAGACAGGGGTCTCGAGCAGTACTTC.

This chain joins TRBV7-8 and TRBJ1-5; the D is unclear. This CDR3 has 14 residues. Germline CDR1 reads SGHVS; CDR2 reads FQNEAQ. Trimming removed 2 bases from V and 7 bases from J, with 12 bases in between. The CDR3 loop is CASSLSGREQPQHF. In nucleotides, the CDR3 is TGTGCCAGCAGCTTATCCGGGCGGGAGCAGCCCCAGCATTTT.

The CDR3 protein is CASSVLAGTDTQYF. The CDR3 nucleotides are TGCGCCAGCAGCGTCCTAGCTGGCACAGATACGCAGTATTTT. This chain links TRBV5-1 with TRBJ2-3; possible D gene TRBD2, 5 bases. Germline CDR1 reads SGHRS; CDR2 reads YFSETQ. V was cut by 4 bases and J by 1 base, with 10 bases left in between. This CDR3 is built from 14 residues.

In its sample, this clone was seen once. This chain uses TRBV5-6 with TRBJ1-6; D might be TRBD1 (6 bases). V lost 4 bases to trimming and J lost 2 bases, with 22 bases between them. Germline V CDR1 and CDR2: SGHDT, YYEEEE. CDR3 size: 19 residues. The CDR3 DNA reads as TGTGCCAGCAGCCCACGTCGAGGGGGGGCAAGGACCTATAATTCACCCCTCCACTTT. Translating gives CASSPRRGGARTYNSPLHF.

The V call is TRBV5-1, the J call TRBJ2-2, with no clear D. The CDR3 extends over 15 amino acids. The V end lost 0 bases, the J end lost 7 bases, and 13 bases lay between the germline ends. CDR1 is SGHRS and CDR2 is YFSETQ in the germline V gene. The CDR3 DNA reads as TGCGCCAGCAGCTTGGGTCCGGCCAGTGGCGGGGAGCTGTTTTTT. Encoded protein: CASSLGPASGGELFF.

The gene calls are TRBV6-2 or TRBV6-3 and TRBJ1-2, with a weak D call TRBD1 (5 bases). The CDR3 is 14 amino acids. The V end lost 2 bases, the J end lost 6 bases, and 13 bases lay between the germline ends. The V gene's germline CDR1 is MNHEY and CDR2 SVGEGT. The CDR3 protein is CASSYLAGIDGYTF. CDR3 in DNA: TGTGCCAGCAGTTACCTAGCAGGGATTGATGGCTACACCTTC.